The 9 T cell receptor beta chains below were found in one sample sequenced in a study of CD8+CD57+ T cells in acquired aplastic anemia. CDR3 and TCR beta VDJ profiling relied on genomic DNA as the template. TCRdb independently ran MiXCR on the reads; one entry per CDR3 protein. The table records 65,000 to 85,000 distinct CDR3 sequences, approximately 54% of them present only once. Sequencing was carried out using sorted CD4+, CD8+, or CD8+CD57+ T cells (not recorded which) from PBMCs. The origin of the receptors is a human donor in good health, serving as a control.

This clonotype was counted at least ten times. This chain links TRBV7-9 with TRBJ2-1, with 8 bases matching TRBD1. The CDR3 length is 15 residues. Unmatched junction bases numbered 4, after V lost 2 bases and J lost 4 bases. CDR1 and CDR2 from the germline V gene are SEHNR and FQNEAQ (reference sequence). This CDR3 reads CASSLRDRLYNEQFF. The DNA of the CDR3 is TGTGCCAGCAGCTTAAGGGACAGGCTGTACAATGAGCAGTTCTTC. The whole variable domain, remainder taken from reference TRBV7-9 and TRBJ2-1, is DTGVSQNPRHKITKRGQNVTFRCDPISEHNRLYWYRQTLGQGPEFLTYFQNEAQLEKSRLLSDRFSAERPKGSFSTLEIQRTEQGDSAMYLCASSLRDRLYNEQFFGPGTRLTVL.

The chain uses TRBV19 and TRBJ1-2; D is undetermined. The germline CDR1 and CDR2 sequences are LNHDA and SQIVND (reference sequence). The V end lost 9 bases, the J end lost 8 bases, and 19 bases lay between the germline ends. The CDR3 has 13 amino acids. The CDR3 coding sequence is TGTGCCAGCAGTGTAGGTAACTCCGCCGGCTACACCTTC. Its translation is CASSVGNSAGYTF.

This clonotype was detected ten times or more. V usage is TRBV7-1 and J usage is TRBJ2-1, with TRBD1 identical over 9 bases. TRBV7-1 is an ORF; its function is uncertain. The trim removed 3 bases at V and 5 bases at J, leaving 17 bases unmatched. CDR3 length: 19 residues. The CDR3 DNA is TGTGCCAGCAGCTCCGTCGTAATTCCGCCGAGGACAGGGGACAATGAGCAGTTCTTC. This translates into CASSSVVIPPRTGDNEQFF.

This clonotype came up many times. The chain carries TRBV7-9 and TRBJ2-1; TRBD2 might be the D (6 bases). V lost 5 bases and J lost 5, with 10 bases in between. Germline lookup yields CDR1 SEHNR and CDR2 FQNEAQ (reference sequence). The CDR3 totals 13 residues. CDR3 protein: CASSRGGNNEQFF. CDR3 bases: TGTGCCAGCAGCCGCGGAGGGAACAATGAGCAGTTCTTC.

This clonotype was counted a few times. The chain carries TRBV19 and TRBJ2-4; D call uncertain. This CDR3 has 14 amino acids. The V gene lost 9 bases and the J gene lost 0 bases, with 12 bases spanning the gap. Looked up from germline, CDR1 is LNHDA and CDR2 is SQIVND (reference sequence). The CDR3 loop reads CASWVGVAKNIQYF. In DNA, the CDR3 is TGTGCCAGCTGGGTCGGCGTAGCCAAAAACATTCAGTACTTC. Full variable domain (rest looked up from reference TRBV19 and TRBJ2-4): DGGITQSPKYLFRKEGQNVTLSCEQNLNHDAMYWYRQDPGQGLRLIYYSQIVNDFQKGDIAEGYSVSREKKESFPLTVTSAQKNPTAFYLCASWVGVAKNIQYFGAGTRLSVL.

The chain joins TRBV7-3 to TRBJ2-7; D remains ambiguous. Trimming stripped 5 bases from V and 3 bases from J, with 11 bases between. CDR1 and CDR2 (germline): SGHTA, FQGTGA. The CDR3 spans 13 residues. For the CDR3, the DNA is TGTGCCAGCAGCGCAGGACGGAGCTACGAGCAGTACTTC. The encoded protein is CASSAGRSYEQYF.

The V gene is TRBV25-1, the J gene TRBJ2-7, with 11 nucleotides matching TRBD2. J gave up 6 bases and V 5 bases, and 6 bases lay outside the gene matches. The CDR3 loop spans 14 amino acids. CDR1 and CDR2 from the germline V gene are MGHDK and SYGVNS. In nucleotides, the CDR3 is TGTGCCAGCAGTATACTAGCGGGAGAGCGCGAGCAGTACTTC. This encodes CASSILAGEREQYF.

This clonotype was seen repeatedly, ten times or more. This chain uses TRBV5-5 with TRBJ1-1; D is undetermined. Germline CDR1 reads SGHKS; CDR2 reads YYEKEE (reference sequence). The CDR3 length is 16 residues. Trimming left V 2 bases short and J 0 bases short, with 14 bases between. CDR3 sequence reads: CASSFSARPMNTEAFF. CDR3 sequence (DNA): TGTGCCAGCAGCTTCTCTGCCAGGCCCATGAACACTGAAGCTTTCTTT.

The rearrangement links TRBV19 to TRBJ2-3, with 7 bases fitting TRBD2. This CDR3 region has 12 residues. The germline CDR1 and CDR2 sequences are LNHDA and SQIVND (reference sequence). Trimming took 5 bases from V and 4 from J; bases not matched to a gene: 0. CDR3 nucleotide sequence: TGTGCCAGTAGTGGGGGGGCAGATACGCAGTATTTT. Residues: CASSGGADTQYF.